This TCR beta chain stems from a study of blood T cell repertoires in COVID-19. The protocol was immunoSEQ multiplex PCR, while the TCRdb copy is restricted to in-frame clones and leaves out a portion. Altogether approximately 140,000 clones are present, approximately 89% being singletons, with the ten largest covering over 9.5%. The germline gives CDR1 MDHEN, CDR2 SYDVKM. V gave up 4 bases and J gave up 2 bases, with 15 bases separating them. The length of the CDR3 is 16 residues. The sequenced sample was peripheral blood. This chain uses TRBV28 with TRBJ1-5, with D unclear. This TCR derives from a man in his fifties or sixties with active or convalescent COVID-19. The CDR3 DNA reads TGTGCCAGCAGTTCCAGAAATTTGAGGGGCAATCAGCCCCAGCATTTT. Its protein is CASSSRNLRGNQPQHF.